This T cell receptor beta chain was recorded in a study of shared clonotypes between healthy human individuals. The CDR3 is 16 residues long. Germline V gene lookup returns CDR1 SGHAT and CDR2 FQNNGV. V lost 1 base and J 0 bases, leaving 10 bases between the germline ends. None of the donors, who were healthy HIV-negative adults, had recently had acute infections or vaccinations. Using immunoSEQ multiplex PCR, the repertoire was profiled, and TCRdb retains in-frame clones only, with some absent. Of some 530,000 clones in the sample, around 80% were seen once. The V call is TRBV11-2, the J call TRBJ2-1; D uncertain. The source is a woman in her thirties or forties in good health. Some clones in this sample may be carry-over from other donors' samples. Specimen: PBMCs. The CDR3 DNA sequence: TGTGCCAGCAGCTTAGGAACCCGCAGCTCCTACAATGAGCAGTTCTTC. This translates into CASSLGTRSSYNEQFF.